In its sample, the clone carrying this T cell receptor beta chain was seen a few times. TCRdb called the 5' RACE reads again in MiXCR, with one record for every CDR3 protein. Among under 900,000 distinct CDR3 sequences listed, approximately 18% were seen once. The sample comes from a study of identical twins. Healthy Caucasians supplied all donations. Germline CDR1 SQVTM, CDR2 ANQGSEA. Trimming removed 4 bases from V and 7 bases from J, with 14 bases in between. This CDR3 has 13 amino acids. The data also belong to a second study, concerning T cells expressing NK-cell markers. In that study: Sequenced donors, eight in total, included seven who were HCMV-seropositive and one who was seronegative.

This chain joins TRBV29-1 and TRBJ2-1; D not resolved. Material for sequencing was PBMCs. This clonotype was sampled from a woman aged 18-35 years in good health. The CDR3: CSVATPGTNEQFF. The CDR3 region has the DNA TGCAGCGTTGCGACCCCGGGTACAAATGAGCAGTTCTTC.